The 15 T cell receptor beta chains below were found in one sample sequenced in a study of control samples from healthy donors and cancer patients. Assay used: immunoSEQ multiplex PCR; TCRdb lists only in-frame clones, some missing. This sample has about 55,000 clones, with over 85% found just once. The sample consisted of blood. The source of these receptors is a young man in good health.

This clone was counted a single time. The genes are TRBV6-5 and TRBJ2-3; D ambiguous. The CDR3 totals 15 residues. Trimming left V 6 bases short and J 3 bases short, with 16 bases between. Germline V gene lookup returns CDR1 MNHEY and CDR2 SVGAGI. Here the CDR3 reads CASRFDRARTDTQYF. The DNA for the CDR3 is TGTGCCAGCAGATTCGATAGAGCGCGAACAGATACGCAGTATTTT.

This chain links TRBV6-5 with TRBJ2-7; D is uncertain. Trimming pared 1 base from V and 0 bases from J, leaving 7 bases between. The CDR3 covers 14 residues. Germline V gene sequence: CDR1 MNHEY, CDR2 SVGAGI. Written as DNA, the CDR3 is TGTGCCAGCAGTTACTTGGGATACTCCTACGAGCAGTACTTC. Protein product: CASSYLGYSYEQYF.

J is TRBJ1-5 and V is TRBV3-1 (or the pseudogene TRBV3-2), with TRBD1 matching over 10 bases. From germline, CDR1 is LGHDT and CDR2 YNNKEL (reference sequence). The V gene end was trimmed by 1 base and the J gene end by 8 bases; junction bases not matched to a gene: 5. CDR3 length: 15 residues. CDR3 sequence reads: CASSQGDRGTEPQHF. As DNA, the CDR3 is TGTGCCAGCAGCCAAGGGGACAGGGGTACGGAGCCCCAGCATTTT.

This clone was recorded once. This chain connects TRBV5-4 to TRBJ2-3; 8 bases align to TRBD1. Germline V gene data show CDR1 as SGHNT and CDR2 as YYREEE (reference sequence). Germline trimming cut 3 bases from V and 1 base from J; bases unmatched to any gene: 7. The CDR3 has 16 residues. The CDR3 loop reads CASSWPGTGGTDTQYF. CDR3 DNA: TGTGCCAGCAGCTGGCCCGGGACAGGAGGCACAGATACGCAGTATTTT. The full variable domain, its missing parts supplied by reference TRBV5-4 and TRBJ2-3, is ETGVTQSPTHLIKTRGQQVTLRCSSQSGHNTVSWYQQALGQGPQFIFQYYREEENGRGNFPPRFSGLQFPNYSSELNVNALELDDSALYLCASSWPGTGGTDTQYFGPGTRLTVL.

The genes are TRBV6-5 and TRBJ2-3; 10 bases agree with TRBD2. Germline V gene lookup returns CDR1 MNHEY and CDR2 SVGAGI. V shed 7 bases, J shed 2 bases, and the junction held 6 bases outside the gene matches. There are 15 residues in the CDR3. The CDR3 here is CASNPGLAYTDTQYF. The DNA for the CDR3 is TGTGCCAGCAACCCGGGACTAGCGTACACAGATACGCAGTATTTT.

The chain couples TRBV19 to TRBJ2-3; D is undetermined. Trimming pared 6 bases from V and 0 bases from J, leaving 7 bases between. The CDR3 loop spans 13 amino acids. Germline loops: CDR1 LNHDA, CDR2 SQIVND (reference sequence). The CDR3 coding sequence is TGTGCCAGTAGCAAACAGAGCACAGATACGCAGTATTTT. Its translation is CASSKQSTDTQYF.

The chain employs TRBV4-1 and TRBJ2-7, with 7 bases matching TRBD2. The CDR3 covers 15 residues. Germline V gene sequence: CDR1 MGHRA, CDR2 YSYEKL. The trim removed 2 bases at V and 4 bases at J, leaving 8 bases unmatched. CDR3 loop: CASSQWGYGGYEQYF. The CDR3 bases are TGCGCCAGCAGCCAATGGGGGTACGGGGGGTACGAGCAGTACTTC.

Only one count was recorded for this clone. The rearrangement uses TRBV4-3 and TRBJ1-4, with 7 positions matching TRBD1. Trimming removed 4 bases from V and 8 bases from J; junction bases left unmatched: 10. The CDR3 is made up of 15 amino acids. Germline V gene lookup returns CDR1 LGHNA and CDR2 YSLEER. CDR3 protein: CASSPRDRVWEKLFF. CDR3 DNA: TGCGCCAGCAGCCCCCGCGACAGGGTGTGGGAAAAACTGTTTTTT.

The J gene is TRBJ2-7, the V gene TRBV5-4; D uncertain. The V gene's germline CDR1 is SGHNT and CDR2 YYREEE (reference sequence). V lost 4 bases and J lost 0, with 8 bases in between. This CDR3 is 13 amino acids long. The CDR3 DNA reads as TGTGCCAGCAGCCCGCCTAGCTCCTACGAGCAGTACTTC. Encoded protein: CASSPPSSYEQYF.

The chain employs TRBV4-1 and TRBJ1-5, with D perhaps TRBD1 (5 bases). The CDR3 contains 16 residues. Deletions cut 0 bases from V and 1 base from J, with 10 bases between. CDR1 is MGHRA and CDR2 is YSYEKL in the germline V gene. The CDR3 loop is CASSQEQVGSNQPQHF. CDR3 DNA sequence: TGCGCCAGCAGCCAAGAACAGGTCGGGAGCAATCAGCCCCAGCATTTT.

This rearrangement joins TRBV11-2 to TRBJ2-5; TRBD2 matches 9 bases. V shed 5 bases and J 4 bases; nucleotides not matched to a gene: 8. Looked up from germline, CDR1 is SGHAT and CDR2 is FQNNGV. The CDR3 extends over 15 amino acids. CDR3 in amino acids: CASSGEAGGGETQYF. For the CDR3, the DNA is TGTGCCAGCAGCGGGGAAGCGGGAGGTGGAGAGACCCAGTACTTC.

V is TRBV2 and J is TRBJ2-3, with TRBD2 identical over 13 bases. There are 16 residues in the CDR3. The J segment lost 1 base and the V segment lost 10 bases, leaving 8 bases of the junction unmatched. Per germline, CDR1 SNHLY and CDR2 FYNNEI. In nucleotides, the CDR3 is TGTGCCACCCCGGGGACTAGCGGGACCGGCACAGATACGCAGTATTTT. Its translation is CATPGTSGTGTDTQYF.

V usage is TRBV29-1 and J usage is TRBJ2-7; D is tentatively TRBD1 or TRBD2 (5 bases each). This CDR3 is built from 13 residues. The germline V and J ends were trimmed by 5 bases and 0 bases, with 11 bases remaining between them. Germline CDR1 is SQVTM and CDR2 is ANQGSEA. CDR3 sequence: CSVSDGTSYEQYF. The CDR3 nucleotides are TGCAGCGTTAGCGACGGGACCTCCTACGAGCAGTACTTC.

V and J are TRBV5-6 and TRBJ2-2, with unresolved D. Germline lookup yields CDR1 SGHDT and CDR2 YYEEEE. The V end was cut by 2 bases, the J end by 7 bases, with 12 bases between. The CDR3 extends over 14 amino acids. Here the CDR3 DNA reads TGTGCCAGCAGCTTAGGACCGGCATACGGGGAGCTGTTTTTT. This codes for CASSLGPAYGELFF.

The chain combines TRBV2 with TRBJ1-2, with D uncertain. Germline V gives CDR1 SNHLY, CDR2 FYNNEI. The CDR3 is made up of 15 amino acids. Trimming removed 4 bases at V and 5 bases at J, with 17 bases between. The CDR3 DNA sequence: TGTGCCAGCAGTGCCTCATCGGGCCTGGGGTATGGCTACACCTTC. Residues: CASSASSGLGYGYTF.